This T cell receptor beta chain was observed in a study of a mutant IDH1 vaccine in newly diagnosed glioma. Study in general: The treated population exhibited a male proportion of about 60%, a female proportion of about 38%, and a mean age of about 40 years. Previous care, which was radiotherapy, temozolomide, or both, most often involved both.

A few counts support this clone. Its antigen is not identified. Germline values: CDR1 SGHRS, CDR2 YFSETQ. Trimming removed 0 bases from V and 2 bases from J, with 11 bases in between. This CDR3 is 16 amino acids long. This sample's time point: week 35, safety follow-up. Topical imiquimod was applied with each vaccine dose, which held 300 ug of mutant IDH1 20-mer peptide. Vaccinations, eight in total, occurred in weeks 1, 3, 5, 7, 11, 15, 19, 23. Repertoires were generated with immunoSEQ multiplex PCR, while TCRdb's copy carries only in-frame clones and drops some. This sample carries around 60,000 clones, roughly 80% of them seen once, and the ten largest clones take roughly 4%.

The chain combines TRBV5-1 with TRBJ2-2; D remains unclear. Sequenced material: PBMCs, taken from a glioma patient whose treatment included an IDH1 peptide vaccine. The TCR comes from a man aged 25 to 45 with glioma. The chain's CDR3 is CASSLGDITNTGELFF. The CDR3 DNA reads TGCGCCAGCAGCTTGGGAGACATTACAAACACCGGGGAGCTGTTTTTT.